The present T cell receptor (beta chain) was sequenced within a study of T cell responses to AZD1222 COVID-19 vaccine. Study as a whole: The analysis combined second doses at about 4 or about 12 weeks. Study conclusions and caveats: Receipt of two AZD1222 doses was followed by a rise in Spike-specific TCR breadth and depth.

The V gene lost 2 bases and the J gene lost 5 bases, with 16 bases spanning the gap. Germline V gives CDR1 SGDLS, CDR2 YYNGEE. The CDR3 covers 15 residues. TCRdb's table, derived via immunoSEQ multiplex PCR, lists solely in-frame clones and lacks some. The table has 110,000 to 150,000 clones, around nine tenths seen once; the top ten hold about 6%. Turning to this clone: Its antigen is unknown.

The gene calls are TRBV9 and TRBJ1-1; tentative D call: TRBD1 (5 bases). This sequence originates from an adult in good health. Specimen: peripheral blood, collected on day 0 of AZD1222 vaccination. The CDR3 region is CASSVEGSRGTEAFF. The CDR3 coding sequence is TGTGCCAGCAGCGTGGAGGGGAGTAGAGGTACTGAAGCTTTCTTT.